A single sample gave rise to the 16 T cell receptor beta chains below, sequenced in a study of blood T cell repertoires in COVID-19. Assay used: immunoSEQ multiplex PCR; TCRdb lists only in-frame clones, some missing. The sample has 250,000 to 300,000 clones, about nine tenths seen once. The specimen sequenced was peripheral blood. These receptors were collected from a woman in her thirties who had recovered from COVID-19.

The chain joins TRBV28 to TRBJ1-5; no clear D gene. Trimming pared 2 bases from V and 1 base from J, leaving 9 bases between. From germline, CDR1 is MDHEN and CDR2 SYDVKM. CDR3 size: 15 residues. The CDR3 sequence is CASSLAMGSNQPQHF. CDR3 sequence (DNA): TGTGCCAGCAGTTTAGCCATGGGCAGCAATCAGCCCCAGCATTTT. Full variable domain (missing parts from reference TRBV28 and TRBJ1-5): DVKVTQSSRYLVKRTGEKVFLECVQDMDHENMFWYRQDPGLGLRLIYFSYDVKMKEKGDIPEGYSVSREKKERFSLILESASTNQTSMYLCASSLAMGSNQPQHFGDGTRLSIL.

The chain employs TRBV4-1 and TRBJ2-2; a possible D gene is TRBD1 (5 bases). The V and J ends lost 6 bases and 0 bases respectively, with 17 bases between them. Germline V gives CDR1 MGHRA, CDR2 YSYEKL. The CDR3 consists of 17 residues. The CDR3 sequence: CASRTSVPTANTGELFF. CDR3 DNA: TGCGCCAGCAGAACCAGTGTCCCGACAGCGAACACCGGGGAGCTGTTTTTT.

The chain recombines TRBV27 with TRBJ2-7; TRBD1 aligns across 9 bases. The CDR3 spans 15 residues. After removal of 2 bases from V and 5 bases from J, the junction contained 7 bases not matched to a gene. From germline, CDR1 is MNHEY and CDR2 SMNVEV (reference sequence). CDR3 nucleotides: TGTGCCAGCAGTTTAGTACAGGGGGCGCCCCACGAGCAGTACTTC. This sequence encodes CASSLVQGAPHEQYF.

This chain uses TRBV5-1 with TRBJ1-5; D is ambiguous. V was shortened by 0 bases and J by 1 base, with 8 bases between the two germline ends. CDR1 SGHRS and CDR2 YFSETQ come from the germline V gene. This CDR3 comprises 15 residues. The chain's CDR3 is CASSLGAGSNQPQHF. CDR3 nucleotide sequence: TGCGCCAGCAGCTTGGGCGCGGGAAGCAATCAGCCCCAGCATTTT.

This clone came up once. V and J are TRBV4-1 and TRBJ1-3; TRBD1 matches at 7 bases. The ends lost 4 bases at V and 2 bases at J; junction bases unmatched: 8. The CDR3 has 16 amino acids. CDR1 MGHRA and CDR2 YSYEKL come from the germline V gene. The CDR3 bases are TGCGCCAGCAGCCTCAGTGGTACAGGGGCTGGAAACACCATATATTTT. Translation gives CASSLSGTGAGNTIYF.

The genes are TRBV15 and TRBJ2-1, with 12 bases lining up with TRBD2. The CDR3 contains 15 residues. The V gene's germline CDR1 is LNHNV and CDR2 YYDKDF (reference sequence). J was trimmed by 5 bases and V by 4 bases; bases with no gene match: 3. CDR3 sequence reads: CATSNRLAGDNEQFF. The CDR3 DNA is TGTGCCACCAGCAACCGACTAGCGGGGGACAATGAGCAGTTCTTC.

This chain links TRBV19 with TRBJ2-7; 9 bases are a match to TRBD1. The CDR3 is made up of 15 amino acids. The junction had 6 bases not matched to a gene; V was cut back by 3 bases and J by 3 bases. Germline V lookup: CDR1 LNHDA, CDR2 SQIVND (reference sequence). The CDR3 sequence is CASSIPGQGVYEQYF. The CDR3 DNA sequence: TGTGCCAGTAGTATCCCGGGACAGGGCGTCTACGAGCAGTACTTC.

V usage is TRBV4-3 and J usage is TRBJ2-3; a weak D match, TRBD2 (5 bases). The CDR3 has 16 residues. With 1 base removed from V and 4 bases from J, the gap between germline ends came to 15 bases. From germline, CDR1 is LGHNA and CDR2 YSLEER. The CDR3 spells CASSQGTPNGADTQYF. Written as DNA, the CDR3 is TGCGCCAGCAGCCAAGGCACCCCCAACGGGGCAGATACGCAGTATTTT.

This chain uses TRBV19 with TRBJ2-7, with TRBD2 matching 7 bases. This CDR3 is 14 amino acids long. V was pared by 2 bases and J by 3 bases, with 4 bases of the junction left unmatched. The V gene's germline CDR1 is LNHDA and CDR2 SQIVND (reference sequence). The CDR3 here is CASSIIAGRYEQYF. In nucleotides, the CDR3 is TGTGCCAGTAGTATAATAGCGGGCCGCTACGAGCAGTACTTC.

The chain carries TRBV27 and TRBJ2-3, with 8 bases lining up with TRBD2. The ends lost 1 base at V and 0 bases at J; junction bases unmatched: 18. The CDR3 is 21 residues long. Germline CDR1 and CDR2: MNHEY and SMNVEV (reference sequence). The CDR3 protein is CASSLLAGVSGGYTSTDTQYF. For the CDR3, the DNA is TGTGCCAGCAGTTTATTGGCCGGGGTCAGCGGGGGTTATACTAGCACAGATACGCAGTATTTT.

J is TRBJ1-6 and V is TRBV11-2; D is ambiguous. The germline V and J ends were trimmed by 4 bases and 7 bases, with 8 bases remaining between them. The CDR3 has 13 residues. Germline V CDR1 and CDR2: SGHAT, FQNNGV. The CDR3 region is CASSSTPNSPLHF. CDR3 bases: TGTGCCAGCAGCTCTACGCCGAATTCACCCCTCCACTTT. The full variable domain, rest sourced from reference TRBV11-2 and TRBJ1-6, is EAGVAQSPRYKIIEKRQSVAFWCNPISGHATLYWYQQILGQGPKLLIQFQNNGVVDDSQLPKDRFSAERLKGVDSTLKIQPAKLEDSAVYLCASSSTPNSPLHFGNGTRLTVT.

The chain combines TRBV5-1 with TRBJ2-7, with 8 bases that match TRBD1. The germline CDR1 and CDR2 sequences are SGHRS and YFSETQ. This CDR3 is built from 14 residues. V was clipped by 0 bases and J by 5 bases; unmatched bases: 4. The CDR3 DNA is TGCGCCAGCAGCTTGGGGCAGGGGGCGGACGAGCAGTACTTC. The encoded protein is CASSLGQGADEQYF.

Only a few counts were recorded for this clone. The rearrangement links TRBV11-3 to TRBJ2-7, with 7 bases identical to TRBD1. The CDR3 is made up of 13 amino acids. Germline-derived CDR1 and CDR2 are SGHNT and YENEEA. The junction had 5 bases not matched to a gene; V was cut back by 3 bases and J by 6 bases. In DNA, the CDR3 is TGTGCCAGCAGCTTTACAGGGGAGTCCGAGCAGTACTTC. This sequence encodes CASSFTGESEQYF.

The gene calls are TRBV5-6 and TRBJ1-3; D not resolved. Germline V gives CDR1 SGHDT, CDR2 YYEEEE. The CDR3 consists of 13 residues. The germline V and J ends were trimmed by 4 bases and 0 bases, with 5 bases remaining between them. The CDR3 DNA reads as TGTGCCAGCAGCGACACCTCTGGAAACACCATATATTTT. Its translation is CASSDTSGNTIYF.

The V gene is TRBV7-3, the J gene TRBJ2-3; 11 bases agree with TRBD2. V shed 4 bases and J 5 bases; nucleotides not matched to a gene: 8. The CDR3 extends over 16 amino acids. The germline V gene encodes CDR1 SGHTA and CDR2 FQGTGA. The CDR3 bases are TGTGCCAGCAGCTCAGCACTAGCGGGGGATGGAGATACGCAGTATTTT. It specifies CASSSALAGDGDTQYF.

This clone was detected once. The CDR3 bases are TGTGCCAGTAGTCTCGGGGTAGCGGGAGCCAATGAGCAGTTCTTC. Amino acids: CASSLGVAGANEQFF. V is TRBV19 and J is TRBJ2-1, with 9 bases that match TRBD2. Germline V gives CDR1 LNHDA, CDR2 SQIVND (reference sequence). CDR3 length: 15 residues. V lost 5 bases and J lost 6; bases outside the gene matches: 8.